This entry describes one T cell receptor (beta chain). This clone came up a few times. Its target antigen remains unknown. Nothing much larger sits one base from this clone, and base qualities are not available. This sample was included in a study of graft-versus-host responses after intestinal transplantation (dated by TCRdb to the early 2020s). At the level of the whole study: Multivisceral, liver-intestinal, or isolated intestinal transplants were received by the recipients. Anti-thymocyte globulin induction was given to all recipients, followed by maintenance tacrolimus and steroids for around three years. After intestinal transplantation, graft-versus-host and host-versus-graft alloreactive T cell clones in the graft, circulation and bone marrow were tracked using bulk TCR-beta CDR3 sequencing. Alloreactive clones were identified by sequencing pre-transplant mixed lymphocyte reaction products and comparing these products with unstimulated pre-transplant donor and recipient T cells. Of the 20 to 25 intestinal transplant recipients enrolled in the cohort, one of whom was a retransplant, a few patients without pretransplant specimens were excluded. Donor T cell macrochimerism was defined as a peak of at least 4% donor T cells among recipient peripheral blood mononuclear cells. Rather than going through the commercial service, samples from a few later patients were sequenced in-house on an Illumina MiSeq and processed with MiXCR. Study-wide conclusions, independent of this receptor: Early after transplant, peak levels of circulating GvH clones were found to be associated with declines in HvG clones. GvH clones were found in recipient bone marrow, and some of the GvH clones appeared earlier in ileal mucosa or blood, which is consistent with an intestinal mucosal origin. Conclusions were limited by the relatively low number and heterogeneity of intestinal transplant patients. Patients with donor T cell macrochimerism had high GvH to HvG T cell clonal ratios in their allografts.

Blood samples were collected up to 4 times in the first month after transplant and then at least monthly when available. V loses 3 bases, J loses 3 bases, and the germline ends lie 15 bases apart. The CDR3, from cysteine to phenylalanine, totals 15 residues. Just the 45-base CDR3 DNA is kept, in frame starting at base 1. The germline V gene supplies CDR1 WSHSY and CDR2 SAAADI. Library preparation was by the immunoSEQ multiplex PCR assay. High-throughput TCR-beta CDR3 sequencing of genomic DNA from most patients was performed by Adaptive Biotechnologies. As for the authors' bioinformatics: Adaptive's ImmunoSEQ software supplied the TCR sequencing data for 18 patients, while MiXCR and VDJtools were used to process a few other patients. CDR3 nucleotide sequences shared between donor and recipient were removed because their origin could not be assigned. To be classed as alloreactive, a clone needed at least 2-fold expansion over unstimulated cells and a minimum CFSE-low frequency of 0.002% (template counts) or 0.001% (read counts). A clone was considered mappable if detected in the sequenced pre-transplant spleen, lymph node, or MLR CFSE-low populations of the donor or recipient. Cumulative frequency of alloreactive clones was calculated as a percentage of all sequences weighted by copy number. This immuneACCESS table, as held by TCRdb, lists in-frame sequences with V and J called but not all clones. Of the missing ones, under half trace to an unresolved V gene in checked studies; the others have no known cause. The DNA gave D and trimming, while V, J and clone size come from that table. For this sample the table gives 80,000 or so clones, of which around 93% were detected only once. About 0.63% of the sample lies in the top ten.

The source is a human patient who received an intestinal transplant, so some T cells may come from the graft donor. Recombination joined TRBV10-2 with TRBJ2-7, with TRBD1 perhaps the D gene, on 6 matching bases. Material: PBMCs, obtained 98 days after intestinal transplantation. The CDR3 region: CASSDWLTGNYEQYF. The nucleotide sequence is TGCGCCAGCAGTGATTGGTTGACAGGCAACTACGAGCAGTACTTC.